The 14 T cell receptor beta chains below were found in one sample sequenced in a study of response to subunit inactivated influenza vaccine. TCRdb ran MiXCR on the RT-PCR reads and lists one entry per CDR3 protein. Among roughly 190,000 distinct CDR3 sequences listed, approximately 14% were seen once. The input for sequencing was CD8+ T cells sorted from PBMCs, taken around 5 days after vaccination. These receptor sequences come from a man aged 50 or older who received an inactivated influenza vaccine.

The rearrangement links TRBV6-5 to TRBJ2-1; D is ambiguous. Germline V lookup: CDR1 MNHEY, CDR2 SVGAGI. Trimming left V 2 bases short and J 5 bases short, with 4 bases between. The CDR3 covers 12 residues. This CDR3 is CASSYGDNEQFF. Here the CDR3 DNA reads TGTGCCAGCAGTTACGGCGACAATGAGCAGTTCTTC.

This clonotype was counted a few times. The V and J genes are TRBV12-3 or TRBV12-4 and TRBJ2-1; D is tentatively TRBD1 or TRBD2 (6 bases each). The CDR3 is 14 residues long. The V end lost 6 bases, the J end lost 2 bases, and 11 bases lay between the germline ends. DNA for the CDR3: TGTGCCAGCAGAGGAGGGGGGACCTACAATGAGCAGTTCTTC. Residues: CASRGGGTYNEQFF.

For this clonotype: A single base separates this from a much larger clone, so it may be a read error. V usage is TRBV7-9 and J usage is TRBJ2-5; 8 bases map to TRBD2. The length of the CDR3 is 14 residues. Germline V gene sequence: CDR1 SEHNR, CDR2 FQNEAQ (reference sequence). The CDR3 spells CASSARLARETQNF. Here the CDR3 DNA reads TGTGCCAGCAGTGCGAGACTAGCGCGGGAGACCCAGAACTTC.

This chain uses TRBV20-1 with TRBJ2-1; TRBD2 matches at 10 bases. Unmatched junction bases numbered 8, after V lost 0 bases and J lost 9 bases. The CDR3 loop spans 15 amino acids. From germline, CDR1 is DFQATT and CDR2 SNEGSKA (reference sequence). The CDR3 protein is CSARDLSGGVGEQFF. DNA of the CDR3: TGCAGTGCTAGAGATCTGAGCGGGGGGGTAGGTGAGCAGTTCTTC.

This clonotype was seen at least ten times. The chain joins TRBV29-1 to TRBJ2-7; 9 positions agree with TRBD1. Germline CDR1 and CDR2: SQVTM and ANQGSEA. The V gene end was trimmed by 6 bases and the J gene end by 6 bases; junction bases not matched to a gene: 12. There are 14 residues in the CDR3. Here the CDR3 reads CSVDLGTGRVEQYF. In nucleotides, the CDR3 is TGCAGCGTGGATCTGGGGACAGGGCGGGTCGAGCAGTACTTC.

This chain connects TRBV4-3 to TRBJ2-1; D uncertain. CDR1 and CDR2 from the germline V gene are LGHNA and YSLEER. The CDR3 covers 14 residues. V was trimmed by 4 bases and J by 8 bases, leaving 15 bases between them. In DNA, the CDR3 is TGCGCCAGCAGCCCAGAAAACTCACCACATGAGCAGTTCTTC. Protein product: CASSPENSPHEQFF.

This clonotype has only a few counts. This chain uses TRBV5-5 with TRBJ2-7; D unresolved. The CDR3 runs 13 residues. Looked up from germline, CDR1 is SGHKS and CDR2 is YYEKEE (reference sequence). V was pared by 5 bases and J by 3 bases, with 12 bases between. This CDR3 is CASSKHLGYEQYF. For the CDR3, the DNA is TGTGCCAGCAGTAAGCACCTAGGCTACGAGCAGTACTTC.

The chain employs TRBV12-3 or TRBV12-4 and TRBJ2-1, with TRBD2 identical over 10 bases. With 5 bases clipped from V and 7 bases from J, the junction kept 14 bases outside the gene matches. CDR3 size: 17 residues. This CDR3 reads CASSPREREGQGNEQFF. In DNA form, the CDR3 reads TGTGCCAGCAGTCCCCGAGAGCGGGAGGGCCAAGGTAATGAGCAGTTCTTC.

The V and J genes are TRBV2 and TRBJ2-7; 8 bases match TRBD1. CDR3 length: 21 amino acids. Germline V gene lookup returns CDR1 SNHLY and CDR2 FYNNEI. The V and J ends lost 7 bases and 2 bases, in that order; junction bases with no gene match: 28. CDR3 nucleotide sequence: TGTGCCAGCAACGCCCCCCTTGGGACAGGTGCCACAGGTGTGATACCCTACGAGCAGTACTTC. Translation: CASNAPLGTGATGVIPYEQYF. The full variable domain, in which reference TRBV2 and TRBJ2-7 provide the parts outside the CDR3, is EPEVTQTPSHQVTQMGQEVILRCVPISNHLYFYWYRQILGQKVEFLVSFYNNEISEKSEIFDDQFSVERPDGSNFTLKIRSTKLEDSAMYFCASNAPLGTGATGVIPYEQYFGPGTRLTVT.

This chain joins TRBV28 and TRBJ2-1; 10 bases are shared with TRBD2. Germline V CDR1 and CDR2: MDHEN, SYDVKM. Trimming removed 2 bases from V and 0 bases from J; junction bases left unmatched: 13. The CDR3 sequence is 20 residues long. As DNA, the CDR3 is TGTGCCAGCAGTTTAAGGGCGGGACTAGCGAAAACAGGCTCCTACAATGAGCAGTTCTTC. The encoded protein is CASSLRAGLAKTGSYNEQFF.

Here the CDR3 reads CASSLASGPNTEAFF. In nucleotides, the CDR3 is TGTGCCAGCAGCTTAGCTTCCGGGCCGAACACTGAAGCTTTCTTT. The rearrangement links TRBV11-2 to TRBJ1-1; no definite D call. From germline, CDR1 is SGHAT and CDR2 FQNNGV. This CDR3 has 15 amino acids. V was clipped by 1 base and J by 1 base, with 10 bases between them.

The sample holds a few counts of this clonotype. The J gene is TRBJ2-3, the V gene TRBV6-5; no definite D call. V was pared by 4 bases and J by 0 bases, with 17 bases between. Germline lookup yields CDR1 MNHEY and CDR2 SVGAGI. This CDR3 comprises 17 residues. This chain's CDR3 is CASSSLPRPFSTDTQYF. The CDR3 DNA sequence: TGTGCCAGCAGTTCCCTCCCACGGCCTTTTAGCACAGATACGCAGTATTTT.

A few counts support this clonotype. The chain combines TRBV5-1 with TRBJ2-7; D might be TRBD1 (7 bases). CDR3 size: 14 residues. Germline V lookup: CDR1 SGHRS, CDR2 YFSETQ. Trimming removed 4 bases from V and 3 bases from J, with 14 bases in between. The CDR3 DNA is TGCGCCAGCAGCGCGGGACAGTTTTACTACGAGCAGTACTTC. It is translated as CASSAGQFYYEQYF.

V usage is TRBV20-1 and J usage is TRBJ2-3, with 11 positions matching TRBD2. Germline loops: CDR1 DFQATT, CDR2 SNEGSKA (reference sequence). The CDR3 is made up of 16 amino acids. With 0 bases clipped from V and 7 bases from J, the junction kept 9 bases outside the gene matches. The CDR3 DNA is TGCAGTGCTAGAGATCTCTTAGCGGGGGGGCCTCATACGCAGTATTTT. Amino acids: CSARDLLAGGPHTQYF.